Each of the 26 T cell receptor beta chains below was sequenced from the same sample in a study of T cell responses to AZD1222 COVID-19 vaccine. Sequencing was performed with immunoSEQ multiplex PCR; in TCRdb, only in-frame clones are kept and a portion is missing. The table includes about 69,000 clones, 83% detected once. This specimen was peripheral blood, taken 28 days after the second AZD1222 dose. The source of these receptors is an adult who received the AZD1222 COVID-19 vaccine.

This clone occurred a few times. The J gene is TRBJ2-7, the V gene TRBV27; maybe TRBD2 (5 bases). Per germline, CDR1 MNHEY and CDR2 SMNVEV (reference sequence). The CDR3 has 14 amino acids. The V gene lost 6 bases and the J gene lost 6 bases, with 18 bases spanning the gap. The CDR3: CASSPPEGTGEQYF. In nucleotides, the CDR3 is TGTGCCAGCAGCCCTCCCGAGGGCACGGGCGAGCAGTACTTC.

The V and J genes are TRBV10-3 and TRBJ1-4, with TRBD1 matching 7 bases. CDR3 length: 13 residues. Germline CDR1 is ENHRY and CDR2 is SYGVKD. V gave up 5 bases and J gave up 5 bases; unmatched junction bases: 2. CDR3 coding DNA: TGTGCCATCAGTTCAGGGGGGAATGAAAAACTGTTTTTT. Translating gives CAISSGGNEKLFF.

The chain combines TRBV7-9 with TRBJ1-1, with 8 bases matching TRBD1. Germline V gene data show CDR1 as SEHNR and CDR2 as FQNEAQ (reference sequence). The CDR3 consists of 14 residues. With 5 bases clipped from V and 1 base from J, the junction kept 3 bases outside the gene matches. CDR3: CASSPDRGNTEAFF. The CDR3 nucleotides are TGTGCCAGCAGCCCCGACAGGGGGAACACTGAAGCTTTCTTT.

This clone was seen more than once but under ten times. This sequence joins TRBV20-1 and TRBJ2-7; maybe TRBD1 (6 bases). CDR3 length: 12 residues. Germline V lookup: CDR1 DFQATT, CDR2 SNEGSKA (reference sequence). V lost 3 bases and J 2 bases, leaving 8 bases between the germline ends. The CDR3 DNA sequence: TGCAGTGCTAGTGAGGGGGCCTACGAGCAGTACTTC. Its translation is CSASEGAYEQYF.

In nucleotides, the CDR3 is TGCAGCGTTGAAGATCAGGGTCAAGCGGGAGCTGTCGAGCAGTACTTC. It yields the protein CSVEDQGQAGAVEQYF. This rearrangement joins TRBV29-1 to TRBJ2-7, with TRBD2 matching 8 bases. V shed 0 bases and J 6 bases; nucleotides not matched to a gene: 13. Germline CDR1 is SQVTM and CDR2 is ANQGSEA. This CDR3 spans 16 amino acids.

V is TRBV10-3 and J is TRBJ1-1; no firm D call. The germline gives CDR1 ENHRY, CDR2 SYGVKD. V was pared by 6 bases and J by 1 base, with 6 bases between. The CDR3 is 12 amino acids. CDR3 sequence: CAIRSRNTEAFF. CDR3 coding DNA: TGTGCCATCAGATCCAGGAACACTGAAGCTTTCTTT.

This clone was counted a single time. The chain joins TRBV21-1 to TRBJ1-6. TRBV21-1 is a pseudogene segment. This CDR3 is 13 amino acids long. The CDR3 loop reads CASVRGDNSPLHF. For the CDR3, the DNA is TGTGCCAGCGTCCGGGGGGATAATTCACCCCTCCACTTT.

This clone has just one count. The chain is built from TRBV14 and TRBJ1-4; D gene unclear. CDR3 length: 14 amino acids. Germline V CDR1 and CDR2: SGHDN, FVKESK. Trimming pared 4 bases from V and 2 bases from J, leaving 8 bases between. CDR3 region: CASSLTFTNEKLFF. The CDR3 nucleotides read TGTGCCAGCAGCCTGACGTTTACTAATGAAAAACTGTTTTTT.

The chain joins TRBV6-1 to TRBJ1-2; possible D gene TRBD1, 5 bases. With 2 bases removed from V and 2 bases from J, the gap between germline ends came to 12 bases. CDR3 length: 15 amino acids. The germline V gene encodes CDR1 MNHNS and CDR2 SASEGT. The CDR3: CASSERDPLNYGYTF. In DNA, the CDR3 is TGTGCCAGCAGTGAAAGGGACCCCCTCAACTATGGCTACACCTTC.

This clone was seen more than once but under ten times. The chain uses TRBV7-9 and TRBJ2-5; TRBD2 is a possible D gene (5 bases). CDR1 is SEHNR and CDR2 is FQNEAQ in the germline V gene (reference sequence). V was cut by 8 bases and J by 5 bases, with 9 bases left in between. This CDR3 has 11 amino acids. DNA of the CDR3: TGTGCCAGCGGAGGTGTGGAGACCCAGTACTTC. Protein: CASGGVETQYF.

The chain employs TRBV5-8 and TRBJ2-7; no definite D call. The CDR3 spans 12 residues. The V and J ends lost 0 bases and 3 bases respectively, with 4 bases between them. Germline-derived CDR1 and CDR2 are SGHTS and YDEGEE. The CDR3 nucleotides are TGTGCCAGCAGCTTGGACCGCTACGAGCAGTACTTC. Encoded protein: CASSLDRYEQYF.

This chain links TRBV5-5 with TRBJ1-4, with a tentative D call TRBD1 (5 bases). V lost 0 bases and J 0 bases, leaving 9 bases between the germline ends. The germline gives CDR1 SGHKS, CDR2 YYEKEE (reference sequence). CDR3 size: 16 residues. CDR3 sequence: CASSLDRSATNEKLFF. The CDR3 nucleotides read TGTGCCAGCAGCTTGGACAGGTCCGCAACTAATGAAAAACTGTTTTTT. Full variable domain (rest looked up from reference TRBV5-5 and TRBJ1-4): DAGVTQSPTHLIKTRGQQVTLRCSPISGHKSVSWYQQVLGQGPQFIFQYYEKEERGRGNFPDRFSARQFPNYSSELNVNALLLGDSALYLCASSLDRSATNEKLFFGSGTQLSVL.

Here the CDR3 reads CASSIRRTTEKLFF. As DNA, the CDR3 is TGTGCCAGTAGTATCCGACGGACCACCGAAAAACTGTTTTTT. The rearrangement uses TRBV19 and TRBJ1-4; D not certain. The germline V gene has CDR1 LNHDA and CDR2 SQIVND (reference sequence). V lost 3 bases and J 8 bases, leaving 13 bases between the germline ends. The CDR3 consists of 14 residues.

In this sample, this clone turned up a few times. V gene TRBV6-5 combines with J gene TRBJ1-1, with TRBD1 matching 7 bases. Unmatched junction bases numbered 9, after V lost 11 bases and J lost 0 bases. This CDR3 comprises 14 residues. Germline V CDR1 and CDR2: MNHEY, SVGAGI. The CDR3 here is CASQGGLMNTEAFF. In nucleotides, the CDR3 is TGTGCCTCCCAGGGGGGGCTAATGAACACTGAAGCTTTCTTT.

This clone was observed a single time. The V gene is TRBV3-1 (or the pseudogene TRBV3-2), the J gene TRBJ2-1; 11 positions match TRBD2. In germline, CDR1 is LGHDT, CDR2 YNNKEL (reference sequence). V lost 0 bases and J lost 8; bases outside the gene matches: 9. The CDR3 contains 17 residues. The CDR3 DNA reads TGTGCCAGCAGCCAAGAGTCTAGCGGGAGGCTGCGGTATGAGCAGTTCTTC. This gives the protein CASSQESSGRLRYEQFF.

The chain recombines TRBV19 with TRBJ1-1; the D gene is possibly TRBD1 (5 bases). This CDR3 spans 18 amino acids. CDR1 and CDR2 (germline): LNHDA, SQIVND (reference sequence). V was clipped by 7 bases and J by 4 bases, with 28 bases between them. The CDR3 sequence is CASTPATGGGFVFTEAFF. CDR3 coding DNA: TGTGCCAGTACCCCAGCGACCGGGGGAGGTTTTGTCTTCACTGAAGCTTTCTTT.

The chain combines TRBV10-3 with TRBJ2-5; 10 positions agree with TRBD1. The CDR3 totals 14 residues. Germline loops: CDR1 ENHRY, CDR2 SYGVKD. Losses at the gene ends were 6 bases for V and 4 bases for J; bases not matched to a gene: 5. In DNA, the CDR3 is TGTGCCATCAGGGAGACAGGGGGCAGAGAGACCCAGTACTTC. It specifies CAIRETGGRETQYF.

This chain uses TRBV7-9 with TRBJ2-3; TRBD1 aligns across 9 bases. The germline gives CDR1 SEHNR, CDR2 FQNEAQ (reference sequence). The CDR3 consists of 14 residues. V was pared by 3 bases and J by 5 bases, with 3 bases of the junction left unmatched. The DNA of the CDR3 is TGTGCCAGCAGCTTCAGACAGGGGGAAGATACGCAGTATTTT. Its translation is CASSFRQGEDTQYF.

The J gene is TRBJ1-3, the V gene TRBV7-2, with TRBD1 as a possible D gene (5 bases). The CDR3 extends over 13 amino acids. Germline CDR1 and CDR2: SGHTA and FQGNSA. The V gene lost 1 base and the J gene lost 4 bases, with 5 bases spanning the gap. DNA of the CDR3: TGTGCCAGCAGCTTAGGACAGGGAAACACCATATATTTT. Its translation is CASSLGQGNTIYF.

This rearrangement joins TRBV11-3 to TRBJ2-1; D gene ambiguous. Germline CDR1 is SGHNT and CDR2 is YENEEA. V gave up 1 base and J gave up 10 bases, with 8 bases separating them. CDR3 length: 12 residues. The CDR3 spells CASSLVAREQFF. The CDR3 nucleotides are TGTGCCAGCAGCTTAGTAGCCCGGGAGCAGTTCTTC.

This clone was counted once. The J gene is TRBJ1-4, the V gene TRBV18; maybe TRBD1 (5 bases). Per the germline V gene, CDR1 is KGHSH and CDR2 is LQKENI. This CDR3 spans 14 amino acids. Trimming took off 3 bases at V and 8 bases at J, with 13 bases between the two ends. The CDR3 region is CASSPGPRDEKLFF. CDR3 nucleotide sequence: TGTGCCAGCTCACCCGGGCCCCGGGACGAAAAACTGTTTTTT.

This clone was recorded only once. The V call is TRBV5-1, the J call TRBJ1-5, with no clear D. The CDR3 is made up of 15 amino acids. Germline V CDR1 and CDR2: SGHRS, YFSETQ. V lost 1 base and J 0 bases, leaving 8 bases between the germline ends. CDR3 DNA sequence: TGCGCCAGCAGCTTGTTGAGAGATAGCAATCAGCCCCAGCATTTT. This translates into CASSLLRDSNQPQHF.

The chain has TRBV23-1 and TRBJ1-4; D is uncertain. TRBV23-1 is identified as an open reading frame with a role that is uncertain. CDR3 length equals 12 residues. The CDR3 loop is CDPAEGQEKLFF. CDR3 sequence (DNA): TGCGACCCCGCTGAGGGCCAGGAAAAACTGTTTTTT.

The chain has TRBV3-1 (or the pseudogene TRBV3-2) and TRBJ2-3; D possibly corresponds to TRBD2 (6 bases). Germline V lookup: CDR1 LGHDT, CDR2 YNNKEL (reference sequence). This CDR3 spans 13 amino acids. V lost 7 bases and J 6 bases, leaving 14 bases between the germline ends. The CDR3 DNA follows: TGTGCCAGCAAGGAAGTCGGGGGTGATACGCAGTATTTT. It encodes CASKEVGGDTQYF.

There are many counts of this clone. DNA for the CDR3: TGTGCCAGCAGCGCGGGGGTCGGTGAGCAGTTCTTC. Residues: CASSAGVGEQFF. The V call is TRBV27, the J call TRBJ2-1; 7 bases fit TRBD2. The V segment lost 6 bases and the J segment 9 bases; nucleotides outside the gene matches: 5. The CDR3 has 12 amino acids. From germline, CDR1 is MNHEY and CDR2 SMNVEV (reference sequence).

The J gene is TRBJ2-7, the V gene TRBV3-1 (or the pseudogene TRBV3-2); possible D gene TRBD2, 6 bases. V dropped 0 bases and J dropped 0 bases, with 9 bases sitting between them. Germline V gene lookup returns CDR1 LGHDT and CDR2 YNNKEL (reference sequence). The CDR3 loop spans 15 amino acids. In DNA, the CDR3 is TGTGCCAGCAGCCAAGATGGGGGGTACTCCTACGAGCAGTACTTC. Its translation is CASSQDGGYSYEQYF.